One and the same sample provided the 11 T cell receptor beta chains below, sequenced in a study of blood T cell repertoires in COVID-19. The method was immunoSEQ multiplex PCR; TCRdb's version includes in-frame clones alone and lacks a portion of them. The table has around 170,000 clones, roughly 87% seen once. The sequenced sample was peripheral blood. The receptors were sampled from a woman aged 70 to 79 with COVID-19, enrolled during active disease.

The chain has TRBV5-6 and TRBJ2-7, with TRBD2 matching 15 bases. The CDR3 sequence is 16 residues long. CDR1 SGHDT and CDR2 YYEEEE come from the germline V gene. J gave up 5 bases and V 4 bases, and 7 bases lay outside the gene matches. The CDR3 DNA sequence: TGTGCCAGCAGCATGAGGACTAGCGGGAGGGCCGACGAGCAGTACTTC. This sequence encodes CASSMRTSGRADEQYF.

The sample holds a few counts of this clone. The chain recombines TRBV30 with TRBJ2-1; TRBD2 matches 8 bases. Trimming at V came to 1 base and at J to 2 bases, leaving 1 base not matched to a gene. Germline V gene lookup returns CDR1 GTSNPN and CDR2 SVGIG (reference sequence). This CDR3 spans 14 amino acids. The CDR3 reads CAWSGSGAYNEQFF. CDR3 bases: TGTGCCTGGAGTGGTAGCGGGGCCTACAATGAGCAGTTCTTC.

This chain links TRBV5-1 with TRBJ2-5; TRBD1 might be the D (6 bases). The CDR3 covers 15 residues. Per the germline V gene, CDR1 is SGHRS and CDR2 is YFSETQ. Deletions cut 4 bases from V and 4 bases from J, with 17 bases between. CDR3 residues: CASSLVGTGSETQYF. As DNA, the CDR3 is TGCGCCAGCAGCCTTGTAGGTACAGGGTCAGAGACCCAGTACTTC.

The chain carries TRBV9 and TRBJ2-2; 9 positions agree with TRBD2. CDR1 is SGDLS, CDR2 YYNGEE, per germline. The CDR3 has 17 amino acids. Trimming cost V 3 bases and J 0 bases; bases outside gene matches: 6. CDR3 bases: TGTGCCAGCAGCGCCCGGCGGGGGGGAGCGAACACCGGGGAGCTGTTTTTT. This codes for CASSARRGGANTGELFF.

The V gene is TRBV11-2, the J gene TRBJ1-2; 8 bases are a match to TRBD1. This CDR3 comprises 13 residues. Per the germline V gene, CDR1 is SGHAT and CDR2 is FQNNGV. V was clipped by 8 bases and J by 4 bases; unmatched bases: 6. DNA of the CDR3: TGTGCCAGCTCAACAGGGGGAGCCTATGGCTACACCTTC. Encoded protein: CASSTGGAYGYTF.

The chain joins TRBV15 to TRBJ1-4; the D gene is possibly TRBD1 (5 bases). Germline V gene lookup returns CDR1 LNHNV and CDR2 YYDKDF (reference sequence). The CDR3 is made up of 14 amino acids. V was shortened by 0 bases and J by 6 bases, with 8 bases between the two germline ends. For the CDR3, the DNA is TGTGCCACCAGCAGAGACAGGGTCTATGAAAAACTGTTTTTT. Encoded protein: CATSRDRVYEKLFF.

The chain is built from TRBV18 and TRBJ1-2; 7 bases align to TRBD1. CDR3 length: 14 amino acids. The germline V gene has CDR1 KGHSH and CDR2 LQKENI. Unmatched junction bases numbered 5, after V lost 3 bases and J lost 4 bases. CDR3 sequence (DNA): TGTGCCAGCTCACCGACAGGGTTGAGCTATGGCTACACCTTC. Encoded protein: CASSPTGLSYGYTF.

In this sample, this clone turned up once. The CDR3: CASSHTNPGYGFRGTEAFF. CDR3 in DNA: TGTGCCAGCAGCCACACTAACCCAGGCTATGGATTTCGGGGCACTGAAGCTTTCTTT. V is TRBV14 and J is TRBJ1-1; D is undetermined. V lost 3 bases to trimming and J lost 4 bases, with 27 bases between them. Looked up from germline, CDR1 is SGHDN and CDR2 is FVKESK. CDR3 size: 19 residues.

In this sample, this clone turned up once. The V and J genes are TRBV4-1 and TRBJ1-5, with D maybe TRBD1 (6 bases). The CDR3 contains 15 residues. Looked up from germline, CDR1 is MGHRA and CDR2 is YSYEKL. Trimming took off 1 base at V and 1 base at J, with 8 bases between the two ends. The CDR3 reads CASSQGGGSNQPQHF. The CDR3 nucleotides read TGCGCCAGCAGCCAAGGGGGGGGCAGCAATCAGCCCCAGCATTTT.

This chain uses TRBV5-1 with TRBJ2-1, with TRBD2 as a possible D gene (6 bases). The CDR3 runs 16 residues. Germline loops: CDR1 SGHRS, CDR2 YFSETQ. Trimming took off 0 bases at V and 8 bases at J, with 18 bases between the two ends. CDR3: CASSLEIGGSKDEQFF. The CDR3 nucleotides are TGCGCCAGCAGCTTGGAGATCGGAGGGAGTAAGGATGAGCAGTTCTTC.

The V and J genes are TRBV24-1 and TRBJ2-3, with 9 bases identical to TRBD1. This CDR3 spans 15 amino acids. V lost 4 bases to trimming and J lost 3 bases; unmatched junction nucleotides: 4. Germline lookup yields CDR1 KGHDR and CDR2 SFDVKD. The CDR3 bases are TGTGCCACCAGTGAGACAGGGGGGATTACAGATACGCAGTATTTT. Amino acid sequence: CATSETGGITDTQYF.